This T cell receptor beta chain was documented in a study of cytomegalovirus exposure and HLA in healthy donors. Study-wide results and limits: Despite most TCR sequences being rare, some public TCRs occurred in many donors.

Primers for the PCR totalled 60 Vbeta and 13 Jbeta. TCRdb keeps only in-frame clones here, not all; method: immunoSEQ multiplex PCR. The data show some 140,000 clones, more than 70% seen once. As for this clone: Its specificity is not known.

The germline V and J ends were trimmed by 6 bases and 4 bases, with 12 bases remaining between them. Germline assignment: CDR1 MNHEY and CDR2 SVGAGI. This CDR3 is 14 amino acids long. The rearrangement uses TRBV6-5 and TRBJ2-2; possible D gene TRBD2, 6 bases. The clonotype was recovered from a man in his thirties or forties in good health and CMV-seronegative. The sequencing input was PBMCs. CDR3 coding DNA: TGTGCCAGCAGCCGCGTGCGGGGCACCGGGGAGCTGTTTTTT. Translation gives CASSRVRGTGELFF.